This TCR beta chain appears in the sequencing data of a study of HIV-infected patients and healthy controls. This clonotype was seen ten or more times. CDR1 and CDR2 from the germline V gene are DFQATT and SNEGSKA (reference sequence). With V trimmed by 0 bases and J by 4 bases, 6 bases remained unmatched. The CDR3 loop spans 14 amino acids. Each CDR3 protein is one row after TCRdb ran MiXCR on the 5' RACE reads. The data show around 18,000 distinct CDR3 sequences, roughly 15% seen once. This TCR was sampled from a human donor in good health. The J gene is TRBJ2-7, the V gene TRBV20-1; TRBD2 agrees at 7 bases. The sample consisted of CD8+ T cells from blood. DNA for the CDR3: TGCAGTGCTAGAGATCACGGGAGGATTTACGAGCAGTACTTC. It translates to CSARDHGRIYEQYF.